The clone carrying this T cell receptor (beta chain) came up many times. Its antigen is undetermined. The sample is drawn from a study of T cells after yellow fever vaccination. Study-wide background: In the case of low-cell-number fractions, SMART-Seq v4 Ultra Low Input was used for preparation.

V was trimmed by 6 bases and J by 9 bases, leaving 12 bases between them. Germline CDR1 reads SGHTA; CDR2 reads FQGNSA. The length of the CDR3 is 12 residues. General study findings and limits: After the booster, 96% of CD4 and about nine tenths of CD8 primary-response clones were re-detected. The CD4 compartment and the CD8 compartment contained a small share of clonotypes in common.

One entry per CDR3 protein, called by TCRdb with MiXCR from the 5' RACE reads. The table shows some 130,000 distinct CDR3 sequences, with about 6.2% occurring only once. The material was CD4+ T cells sorted from PBMCs, obtained 10 days after the yellow fever booster vaccination. This TCR came from a young man who received the YFV17D yellow fever vaccine. The chain employs TRBV7-2 and TRBJ2-4; D possibly corresponds to TRBD1 (5 bases). The CDR3 bases are TGTGCCAGCAGTTCAGCAGGGCTCATTCAGTACTTC. It translates to CASSSAGLIQYF. The whole variable domain, filled in from reference TRBV7-2 and TRBJ2-4, reads GAGVSQSPSNKVTEKGKDVELRCDPISGHTALYWYRQSLGQGLEFLIYFQGNSAPDKSGLPSDRFSAERTGGSVSTLTIQRTQQEDSAVYLCASSSAGLIQYFGAGTRLSVL.